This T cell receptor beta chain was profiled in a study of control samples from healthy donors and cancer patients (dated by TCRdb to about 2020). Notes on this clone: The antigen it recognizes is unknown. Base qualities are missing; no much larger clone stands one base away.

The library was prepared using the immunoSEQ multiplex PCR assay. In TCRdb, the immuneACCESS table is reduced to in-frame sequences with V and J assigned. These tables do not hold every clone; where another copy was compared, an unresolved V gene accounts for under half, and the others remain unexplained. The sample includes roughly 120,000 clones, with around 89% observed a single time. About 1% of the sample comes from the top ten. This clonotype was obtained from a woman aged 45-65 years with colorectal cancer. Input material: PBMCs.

The encoded CDR3 is CASSLDYQPYNEQFF. The sequenced DNA is TGCGCCAGCAGCTTGGACTATCAACCCTACAATGAGCAGTTCTTC. This chain is built from TRBV5-1 and TRBJ2-1, with no reliable assignment of the D segment. V was cut back by 0 bases and J by 2 bases, leaving a gap of 9 bases between them. The CDR1 and CDR2 encoded by the germline V gene are SGHRS and YFSETQ. From cysteine to phenylalanine, the CDR3 is 15 amino acids long. Left in the record is the CDR3 DNA by itself, 45 bases read in frame from the first base.